The 24 T cell receptor beta chains in this list originate from one sample, sequenced in a study of T cell repertoires in cytomegalovirus infection. TCRdb reprocessed the reads with MiXCR, giving one entry per CDR3 protein. The sample lists approximately 730,000 distinct CDR3 sequences; around 29% were seen once. These TCRs' antigens remain unknown. The material was cultured CD8+ T cells from PBMCs, obtained from culture after CMV antigen stimulation. These receptors were obtained from a human donor in good health (CMV status not recorded). Some clones in this sample may be carry-over from other donors' samples.

This clonotype was seen ten or more times. This chain uses TRBV7-8 with TRBJ2-3; TRBD1 matches 8 bases. In germline, CDR1 is SGHVS, CDR2 FQNEAQ. With 2 bases clipped from V and 5 bases from J, the junction kept 9 bases outside the gene matches. The CDR3 length is 16 residues. Written as DNA, the CDR3 is TGTGCCAGCAGCTTATTGGCAGGGGGCCCCGGAGATACGCAGTATTTT. Protein product: CASSLLAGGPGDTQYF.

The sample holds a few counts of this clonotype. The J gene is TRBJ2-7, the V gene TRBV10-3; 12 nucleotides match TRBD2. V lost 6 bases, J lost 2 bases, and 5 bases stayed unmatched. CDR1 ENHRY and CDR2 SYGVKD come from the germline V gene. The CDR3 is 15 residues long. This CDR3 is CAIRESSGGAYEQYF. Written as DNA, the CDR3 is TGTGCCATCAGGGAATCTAGCGGGGGGGCCTACGAGCAGTACTTC.

This clonotype was detected ten times or more. The chain has TRBV6-5 and TRBJ2-1, with 7 positions matching TRBD1. After removal of 3 bases from V and 0 bases from J, the junction contained 5 bases not matched to a gene. This CDR3 contains 16 residues. Germline CDR1 reads MNHEY; CDR2 reads SVGAGI. Here the CDR3 reads CASSYEGASSYNEQFF. The CDR3 nucleotides are TGTGCCAGCAGTTATGAGGGGGCAAGCTCCTACAATGAGCAGTTCTTC.

CDR3 sequence: CASSSPEEGPQETQYF. CDR3 nucleotides: TGTGCCAGCAGCTCCCCGGAGGAAGGCCCCCAAGAGACCCAGTACTTC. V is TRBV5-4 and J is TRBJ2-5; maybe TRBD2 (5 bases). The CDR3 covers 16 residues. Trimming took 3 bases from V and 1 from J, leaving 16 bases between them. In germline, CDR1 is SGHNT, CDR2 YYREEE (reference sequence). Drawing the rest from reference TRBV5-4 and TRBJ2-5, the complete variable domain is ETGVTQSPTHLIKTRGQQVTLRCSSQSGHNTVSWYQQALGQGPQFIFQYYREEENGRGNFPPRFSGLQFPNYSSELNVNALELDDSALYLCASSSPEEGPQETQYFGPGTRLLVL.

This clonotype was observed many times. The CDR3 region is CASSLEYKGELNIQYF. The CDR3 region has the DNA TGTGCCAGCAGCTTAGAATATAAGGGTGAATTAAACATTCAGTACTTC. The rearrangement uses TRBV7-2 and TRBJ2-4; D unresolved. Germline CDR1 SGHTA, CDR2 FQGNSA. The CDR3 sequence is 16 residues long. V was trimmed by 1 base and J by 6 bases, leaving 16 bases between them.

The chain carries TRBV27 and TRBJ1-1; D ambiguous. Trimming stripped 4 bases from V and 1 base from J, with 7 bases between. Per germline, CDR1 MNHEY and CDR2 SMNVEV (reference sequence). The CDR3 extends over 13 amino acids. The DNA of the CDR3 is TGTGCCAGCAGTTGGGTAACGAACACTGAAGCTTTCTTT. Encoded protein: CASSWVTNTEAFF.

The CDR3: CASSLRDKATGELFF. CDR3 in DNA: TGTGCCAGCAGTTTACGGGACAAAGCCACCGGGGAGCTGTTTTTT. This chain connects TRBV27 to TRBJ2-2; D perhaps matches TRBD1 (6 bases). Trimming removed 2 bases at V and 4 bases at J, with 11 bases between. This CDR3 contains 15 residues. Germline CDR1 reads MNHEY; CDR2 reads SMNVEV (reference sequence).

This chain connects TRBV2 to TRBJ2-1, with TRBD1 as a possible D gene (5 bases). Germline V lookup: CDR1 SNHLY, CDR2 FYNNEI. The germline V and J ends were trimmed by 9 bases and 8 bases, with 20 bases remaining between them. The CDR3 has 14 amino acids. Written as DNA, the CDR3 is TGTGCCAGGGCCCGGCCAGGGCGAATTGATGAGCAGTTCTTC. Its translation: CARARPGRIDEQFF.

V and J are TRBV7-9 and TRBJ1-1, with TRBD1 as a possible D gene (6 bases). CDR3 size: 14 residues. Per germline, CDR1 SEHNR and CDR2 FQNEAQ (reference sequence). Trimming removed 0 bases at V and 4 bases at J, with 9 bases between. CDR3 sequence: CASSLARTVTEAFF. The CDR3 DNA reads TGTGCCAGCAGCTTAGCCCGGACAGTCACTGAAGCTTTCTTT.

There are a few counts of this clonotype. The chain employs TRBV25-1 and TRBJ2-3; no reliable D call. The CDR3 covers 14 residues. Trimming stripped 3 bases from V and 4 bases from J, with 11 bases between. CDR1 and CDR2 (germline): MGHDK, SYGVNS. The CDR3 sequence: CASSEAPISDTQYF. The DNA of the CDR3 is TGTGCCAGCAGTGAGGCTCCCATTTCAGATACGCAGTATTTT.

The V gene is TRBV5-6, the J gene TRBJ2-5; no clear D gene. Trimming cost V 2 bases and J 6 bases, with 14 bases left between them. This CDR3 spans 14 amino acids. Germline CDR1 reads SGHDT; CDR2 reads YYEEEE. CDR3 sequence reads: CASSFPPRVQTQYF. CDR3 nucleotides: TGTGCCAGCAGCTTTCCCCCTCGGGTTCAGACCCAGTACTTC.

There are a few counts of this clonotype. The chain combines TRBV7-9 with TRBJ1-1; possible D gene TRBD1, 5 bases. V lost 3 bases to trimming and J lost 4 bases, with 12 bases between them. CDR1 is SEHNR and CDR2 is FQNEAQ in the germline V gene (reference sequence). The CDR3 consists of 14 residues. In DNA form, the CDR3 reads TGTGCCAGCAGCTTTCAGGGCATGGCCACTGAAGCTTTCTTT. Encoded protein: CASSFQGMATEAFF.

Worth noting for this clonotype: One end of the junction fails to match germline, which may point to a read error. V and J are TRBV5-1 and TRBJ2-1, with D perhaps TRBD2 (6 bases). Germline CDR1 is SGHRS and CDR2 is YFSETQ. The CDR3 loop spans 16 amino acids. Written as DNA, the CDR3 is TGCGCCAACAGCCCCGGACAACCGGGGGTTTACAATGAGCAGTTCTTC. Translation: CANSPGQPGVYNEQFF.

This clonotype was seen just once. The V and J genes are TRBV27 and TRBJ1-1; D gene uncertain. Germline loops: CDR1 MNHEY, CDR2 SMNVEV (reference sequence). V was clipped by 9 bases and J by 7 bases, with 12 bases between them. The length of the CDR3 is 11 residues. The CDR3 DNA follows: TGTGCCAGTTTAGGTTCCATTGAAGCTTTCTTT. Its protein is CASLGSIEAFF.

This clonotype was observed a few times. J is TRBJ2-3 and V is TRBV5-6; D is unresolved. Trimming took off 4 bases at V and 1 base at J, with 16 bases between the two ends. The CDR3 totals 16 residues. The germline V gene has CDR1 SGHDT and CDR2 YYEEEE. The CDR3 spells CASSHDDIGGTDTQYF. The CDR3 nucleotides read TGTGCCAGCAGCCACGACGACATTGGGGGCACAGATACGCAGTATTTT.

This clonotype has a single count. This sequence joins TRBV5-4 and TRBJ2-5, with unresolved D. The V and J ends lost 6 bases and 7 bases respectively, with 10 bases between them. The CDR3 is 11 residues long. Germline-derived CDR1 and CDR2 are SGHNT and YYREEE (reference sequence). DNA for the CDR3: TGTGCCAGCATTCTCGGCGGGACCCAGTACTTC. It specifies CASILGGTQYF.

This rearrangement joins TRBV5-1 to TRBJ2-1; D not resolved. V was trimmed by 0 bases and J by 10 bases, leaving 8 bases between them. The CDR3 sequence is 12 residues long. The V gene's germline CDR1 is SGHRS and CDR2 YFSETQ. DNA for the CDR3: TGCGCCAGCAGCTTGGAGGCTTGGGAGCAGTTCTTC. Translated, it gives CASSLEAWEQFF.

This clonotype has just a few counts. CDR3 sequence reads: CATRQTVENTEAFF. In nucleotides, the CDR3 is TGTGCCACCAGGCAGACAGTTGAGAACACTGAAGCTTTCTTT. The chain joins TRBV15 to TRBJ1-1, with D possibly being TRBD1 (5 bases). The CDR3 is 14 residues long. Deletions cut 6 bases from V and 1 base from J, with 12 bases between. The germline V gene encodes CDR1 LNHNV and CDR2 YYDKDF (reference sequence).

V gene TRBV27 combines with J gene TRBJ1-1; 10 bases are a match to TRBD1. The CDR3 is made up of 16 amino acids. Germline V lookup: CDR1 MNHEY, CDR2 SMNVEV (reference sequence). V lost 2 bases and J lost 6; bases outside the gene matches: 9. For the CDR3, the DNA is TGTGCCAGCAGTTTAGGACAGGGGGGTGGCTTATCTGAAGCTTTCTTT. Residues: CASSLGQGGGLSEAFF.

The CDR3 DNA reads as TGTGCCACCGCCCCCAGCGGGACAAGCACAGATACGCAGTATTTT. Its translation: CATAPSGTSTDTQYF. This rearrangement joins TRBV15 to TRBJ2-3; maybe TRBD2 (7 bases). CDR3 length equals 15 residues. Germline CDR1 and CDR2: LNHNV and YYDKDF (reference sequence). V was clipped by 8 bases and J by 0 bases, with 15 bases between them.

The CDR3, as DNA: TGTGCCAGCACCAAATCCCGACCCGGTATTCGATCGCCTGAAGCTTTCTTT. Protein product: CASTKSRPGIRSPEAFF. The chain uses TRBV28 and TRBJ1-1; no definite D call. Germline-derived CDR1 and CDR2 are MDHEN and SYDVKM. The length of the CDR3 is 17 residues. The V gene lost 7 bases and the J gene lost 6 bases, with 27 bases spanning the gap.

This clonotype was counted between two and nine times. J is TRBJ1-5 and V is TRBV12-3 or TRBV12-4, with D maybe TRBD1 (5 bases). V lost 6 bases and J 3 bases, leaving 9 bases between the germline ends. This CDR3 comprises 13 residues. This CDR3 reads CASSPGFNQPQHF. The CDR3 DNA sequence: TGTGCCAGCAGCCCAGGGTTCAATCAGCCCCAGCATTTT.

This clonotype was counted many times. This sequence joins TRBV7-6 and TRBJ1-6; possibly TRBD1 for D (5 bases). The CDR3 has 15 amino acids. The ends were cut back, 1 base at V and 7 bases at J, with 11 bases in the middle. Germline loops: CDR1 SGHVS, CDR2 FNYEAQ. CDR3 in amino acids: CASSLVRGSNSPLHF. The CDR3 DNA sequence: TGTGCCAGCAGCTTAGTGAGGGGAAGCAATTCACCCCTCCACTTT.

Turning to this clonotype: This may arise from a read error, as a much more abundant clone is one base away. This chain links TRBV7-9 with TRBJ2-7, with a weak D call TRBD1 (6 bases). Germline values: CDR1 SEHNR, CDR2 FQNEAQ (reference sequence). The CDR3 runs 14 residues. The V end lost 5 bases, the J end lost 3 bases, and 14 bases lay between the germline ends. The CDR3 DNA sequence: TGTGCCAGCAGCCCTCGACAGGAAATCTACGAGCAGTACTTC. Its translation: CASSPRQEIYEQYF. Full variable domain (outside the CDR3, taken from reference TRBV7-9 and TRBJ2-7): DTGVSQNPRHKITKRGQNVTFRCDPISEHNRLYWYRQTLGQGPEFLTYFQNEAQLEKSRLLSDRFSAERPKGSFSTLEIQRTEQGDSAMYLCASSPRQEIYEQYFGPGTRLTVT.